The TCR beta chain described here comes from a study of T cell repertoires in cytomegalovirus infection. TCRdb fed the reads into MiXCR, producing one record per CDR3 protein. The table has roughly 700,000 distinct CDR3 sequences, around 31% seen once. The CDR3 is 11 amino acids. Germline lookup yields CDR1 MNHNY and CDR2 SVGAGI (reference sequence). Comment on this clonotype: Its specificity is not known.

The sequenced sample was cultured PBMCs, obtained from culture after CMV antigen stimulation. The TCR sequence derives from a human donor in good health (CMV status not recorded). Some clones in this sample may be carry-over from other donors' samples. The rearrangement uses TRBV6-6 and TRBJ2-7, with D unresolved. The CDR3 DNA is TGTGCGGCGGTAAGCTCCTACGAGCAGTACTTC. It codes for CAAVSSYEQYF.